This TCR beta chain was observed in a study of Graves' ophthalmopathy and Graves' hyperthyroidism. Comment on this clonotype: What it binds is not known.

Enrollment excluded any patients with other autoimmune diseases, uncontrolled infections, pregnancy or lactation. The PBMC fraction was derived from under 11 ml of fresh peripheral blood. CDR1 is MNHEY, CDR2 SMNVEV, per germline (reference sequence). The V end lost 6 bases, the J end lost 3 bases, and 20 bases lay between the germline ends. The length of the CDR3 is 16 residues. Study-level points and caveats: Sensitivity of around 70% and specificity of approximately 76% were achieved by the model that predicted ophthalmopathy progression. Also, most clonotypes expanded in the thyroid above 0.001 frequency appeared in blood.

RNA transcripts provided the template for amplifying TCR beta CDR3 regions. The library came from an HTBI-primed first-round RT-PCR and a second-round multiplex PCR. TCRdb analysed the multiplex PCR reads with MiXCR anew, one entry per CDR3 protein. The repertoire holds 680,000 or so distinct CDR3 sequences, with 22% as singletons. The clonotype comes from a woman aged 18-30 years with stable Graves' hyperthyroidism. Some clones in this sample may be carry-over from other donors' samples. Source material: peripheral blood. The chain uses TRBV27 and TRBJ1-2; D is perhaps TRBD1 (5 bases). CDR3 nucleotide sequence: TGTGCCAGCAGCCCTGGATGGGGACGCGATTACTATGGCTACACCTTC. Translation: CASSPGWGRDYYGYTF.